A single sample gave rise to the 18 T cell receptor beta chains below, sequenced in a study of cytomegalovirus exposure and HLA in healthy donors. Vbeta (60) and Jbeta (13) primers were used in the PCR. This table comes from immunoSEQ multiplex PCR, and its TCRdb copy is limited to in-frame clones, with some not included. The sample holds just under 65,000 clones; about 82% are singletons and the top ten take around 4.7%. Material for sequencing was PBMCs. The receptors shown here come from a woman aged 30 to 39 in good health and CMV-seronegative.

The V and J genes are TRBV19 and TRBJ2-7; TRBD2 agrees at 11 bases. The germline CDR1 and CDR2 sequences are LNHDA and SQIVND (reference sequence). The CDR3 totals 15 residues. J lost 3 bases, V lost 4 bases, and 5 bases had no gene match. The CDR3 bases are TGTGCCAGTAGTACCCGACTAGCGGGGAACTACGAGCAGTACTTC. This encodes CASSTRLAGNYEQYF.

This clone has just a few counts. V is TRBV5-6 and J is TRBJ2-1; 11 bases match TRBD2. The germline V gene has CDR1 SGHDT and CDR2 YYEEEE. Trimming removed 3 bases from V and 8 bases from J; junction bases left unmatched: 13. This CDR3 contains 17 residues. The CDR3 nucleotides are TGTGCCAGCAGCTCCCCTTTGGGGACTAGCGGAGTACATGAGCAGTTCTTC. Translation gives CASSSPLGTSGVHEQFF.

The chain joins TRBV4-1 to TRBJ1-1; 10 bases align to TRBD1. Germline CDR1 is MGHRA and CDR2 is YSYEKL. The CDR3 is made up of 17 amino acids. The trim removed 1 base at V and 4 bases at J, leaving 9 bases unmatched. The CDR3 loop is CASSQGPPGQGFTEAFF. CDR3 nucleotides: TGCGCCAGCAGCCAAGGACCACCGGGACAGGGGTTCACTGAAGCTTTCTTT.

This chain connects TRBV4-3 to TRBJ2-3; D is perhaps TRBD2 (6 bases). CDR3 length: 16 residues. Germline-derived CDR1 and CDR2 are LGHNA and YSLEER. Between the trimmed V and J ends, which lost 4 bases and 3 bases, there was a span of 17 bases. The CDR3 spells CASSRRDSTLTDTQYF. CDR3 DNA sequence: TGCGCCAGCAGCCGCCGGGACTCTACTCTAACAGATACGCAGTATTTT.

This chain joins TRBV6-5 and TRBJ2-1; a weak D match, TRBD1 (6 bases). The germline V gene encodes CDR1 MNHEY and CDR2 SVGAGI. The ends were cut back, 2 bases at V and 7 bases at J, with 12 bases in the middle. The CDR3 covers 14 residues. DNA of the CDR3: TGTGCCAGCAGTTACATCTCACAGGGTAATGAGCAGTTCTTC. As protein: CASSYISQGNEQFF.

This clone appeared once. The CDR3 DNA is TGTGCCAGCAGTCCGGAGAGGGACACTGAAGCTTTCTTT. It encodes CASSPERDTEAFF. The V gene is TRBV7-9, the J gene TRBJ1-1; D ambiguous. The CDR3 has 13 amino acids. Germline CDR1 is SEHNR and CDR2 is FQNEAQ (reference sequence). Trimming left V 6 bases short and J 3 bases short, with 11 bases between.

The CDR3 protein is CASSLAWDSEKLFF. The CDR3 nucleotides are TGCGCCAGCAGCTTGGCCTGGGACAGCGAAAAACTGTTTTTT. The chain combines TRBV5-1 with TRBJ1-4, with TRBD1 matching 7 bases. The CDR3 is 14 amino acids. Trimming cost V 0 bases and J 8 bases; bases outside gene matches: 4. Germline V gene data show CDR1 as SGHRS and CDR2 as YFSETQ.

The rearrangement links TRBV30 to TRBJ2-6, with TRBD1 as a possible D gene (6 bases). The ends were cut back, 3 bases at V and 2 bases at J, with 14 bases in the middle. The germline CDR1 and CDR2 sequences are GTSNPN and SVGIG (reference sequence). This CDR3 has 16 residues. The CDR3 nucleotides read TGTGCCTGGAGCGACAGCCCAGGGGCTGGGGCCAACGTCCTGACTTTC. Encoded protein: CAWSDSPGAGANVLTF.

This chain links TRBV19 with TRBJ1-1; D remains ambiguous. Germline lookup yields CDR1 LNHDA and CDR2 SQIVND (reference sequence). V gave up 9 bases and J gave up 5 bases, with 7 bases separating them. The length of the CDR3 is 10 residues. The CDR3 DNA is TGTGCCAGCGGGATAACTGAAGCTTTCTTT. Amino acid sequence: CASGITEAFF.

The chain carries TRBV7-2 and TRBJ2-5; 8 bases are a match to TRBD2. The CDR3 contains 15 residues. V was pared by 4 bases and J by 3 bases, with 7 bases of the junction left unmatched. Looked up from germline, CDR1 is SGHTA and CDR2 is FQGNSA. CDR3 nucleotides: TGTGCCAGCAGCTCCGGACTAGCAGGGGAAGAGACCCAGTACTTC. Translated, it gives CASSSGLAGEETQYF. Drawing the rest from reference TRBV7-2 and TRBJ2-5, the complete variable domain is GAGVSQSPSNKVTEKGKDVELRCDPISGHTALYWYRQSLGQGLEFLIYFQGNSAPDKSGLPSDRFSAERTGGSVSTLTIQRTQQEDSAVYLCASSSGLAGEETQYFGPGTRLLVL.

The chain links TRBV14 to TRBJ1-1; a possible D gene is TRBD1 (5 bases). The CDR3 totals 13 residues. Trimming took off 4 bases at V and 1 base at J, with 7 bases between the two ends. From germline, CDR1 is SGHDN and CDR2 FVKESK. The CDR3 here is CASSLQGNTEAFF. The CDR3 DNA sequence: TGTGCCAGCAGCCTCCAGGGGAACACTGAAGCTTTCTTT.

The chain carries TRBV7-9 and TRBJ2-5; 13 nucleotides match TRBD2. With 5 bases clipped from V and 5 bases from J, the junction kept 5 bases outside the gene matches. This CDR3 spans 15 amino acids. Germline V gene lookup returns CDR1 SEHNR and CDR2 FQNEAQ (reference sequence). CDR3 nucleotides: TGTGCCAGCAGCCACGGACTAGCGGGAGTCGAGACCCAGTACTTC. Translation gives CASSHGLAGVETQYF. The full variable domain, in which reference TRBV7-9 and TRBJ2-5 provide the parts outside the CDR3, is DTGVSQNPRHKITKRGQNVTFRCDPISEHNRLYWYRQTLGQGPEFLTYFQNEAQLEKSRLLSDRFSAERPKGSFSTLEIQRTEQGDSAMYLCASSHGLAGVETQYFGPGTRLLVL.

This chain uses TRBV30 with TRBJ1-5; no definite D call. Germline CDR1 is GTSNPN and CDR2 is SVGIG (reference sequence). The CDR3 spans 14 residues. The V and J ends lost 3 bases and 0 bases respectively, with 9 bases between them. CDR3 sequence reads: CAWSPTVSNQPQHF. The CDR3 nucleotides read TGTGCCTGGAGCCCCACGGTTAGCAATCAGCCCCAGCATTTT.

This chain links TRBV5-4 with TRBJ1-2, with D hard to call. V lost 7 bases to trimming and J lost 8 bases, with 12 bases between them. From germline, CDR1 is SGHNT and CDR2 YYREEE (reference sequence). This CDR3 region has 11 residues. The CDR3 DNA is TGTGCCAGCCGCTCTAAGTACGGCTACACCTTC. As protein: CASRSKYGYTF.

The gene calls are TRBV5-1 and TRBJ2-5; 10 nucleotides line up with TRBD2. V lost 3 bases to trimming and J lost 5 bases; unmatched junction nucleotides: 13. This CDR3 contains 17 residues. Germline V lookup: CDR1 SGHRS, CDR2 YFSETQ. This chain's CDR3 is CASSWAGASGSGETQYF. CDR3 in DNA: TGCGCCAGCAGCTGGGCAGGGGCTAGCGGGAGTGGGGAGACCCAGTACTTC.

The genes are TRBV14 and TRBJ2-7, with 10 nucleotides matching TRBD1. Germline V gives CDR1 SGHDN, CDR2 FVKESK. CDR3 length: 14 residues. The trim removed 5 bases at V and 2 bases at J, leaving 3 bases unmatched. CDR3 sequence reads: CASSSGTGAYEQYF. The CDR3 region has the DNA TGTGCCAGCAGCTCCGGGACAGGGGCCTACGAGCAGTACTTC.

This chain uses TRBV6-4 with TRBJ1-1; 9 nucleotides line up with TRBD1. CDR3 size: 15 residues. With V trimmed by 4 bases and J by 8 bases, 11 bases remained unmatched. The germline V gene encodes CDR1 MRHNA and CDR2 SNTAGT. The CDR3 sequence: CASSASPDRGFEAFF. The CDR3 DNA follows: TGTGCCAGCAGTGCTTCGCCGGACAGGGGATTCGAAGCTTTCTTT.

Written as DNA, the CDR3 is TGTGCCAGCACGCAAGGGACAGTCTGGACCGGGGAGCTGTTTTTT. Amino acid sequence: CASTQGTVWTGELFF. The gene calls are TRBV6-5 and TRBJ2-2; 7 positions match TRBD1. The V and J ends lost 7 bases and 5 bases, in that order; junction bases with no gene match: 10. Germline V gives CDR1 MNHEY, CDR2 SVGAGI. This CDR3 comprises 15 residues.